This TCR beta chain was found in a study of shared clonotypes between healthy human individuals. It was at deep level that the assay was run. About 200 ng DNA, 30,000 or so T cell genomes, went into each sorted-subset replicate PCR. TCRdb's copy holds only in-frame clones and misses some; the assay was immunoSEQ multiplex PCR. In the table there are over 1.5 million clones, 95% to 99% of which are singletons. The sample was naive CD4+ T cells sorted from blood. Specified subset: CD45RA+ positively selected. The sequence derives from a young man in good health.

CDR3 loop: CASSYSDRARQYTIYF. The CDR3 region has the DNA TGTGCCAGCAGTTACTCGGACAGGGCGAGACAATACACCATATATTTT. The V and J genes are TRBV6-6 and TRBJ1-3; 8 bases match TRBD1. Trimming cost V 0 bases and J 8 bases; bases outside gene matches: 9. This CDR3 has 16 residues. Germline-derived CDR1 and CDR2 are MNHNY and SVGAGI (reference sequence).